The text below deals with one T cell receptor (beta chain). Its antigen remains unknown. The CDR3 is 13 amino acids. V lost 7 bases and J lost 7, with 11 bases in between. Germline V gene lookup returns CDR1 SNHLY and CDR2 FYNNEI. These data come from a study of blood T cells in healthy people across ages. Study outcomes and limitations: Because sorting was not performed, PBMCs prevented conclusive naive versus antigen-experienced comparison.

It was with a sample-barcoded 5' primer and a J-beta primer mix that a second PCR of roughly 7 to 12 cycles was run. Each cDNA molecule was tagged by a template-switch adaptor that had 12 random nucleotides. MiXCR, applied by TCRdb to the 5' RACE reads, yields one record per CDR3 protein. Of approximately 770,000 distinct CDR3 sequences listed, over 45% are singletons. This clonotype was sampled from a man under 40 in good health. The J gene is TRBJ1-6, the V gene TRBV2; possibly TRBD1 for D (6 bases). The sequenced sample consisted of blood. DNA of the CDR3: TGTGCCAGCAAGGGGGGTAGCAATTCACCCCTCCACTTT. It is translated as CASKGGSNSPLHF.